Listed below are T cell receptor beta chains from one sample, sequenced in a study of T cell repertoires in cytomegalovirus infection. MiXCR, run by TCRdb on the reads, gives a single entry per CDR3 protein. The repertoire includes fewer than 200,000 distinct CDR3 sequences, roughly 9% of them detected once, and about 4.6% sits in the top ten. The sample comprised PBMCs. The receptors here all came from a human donor in good health (CMV status not recorded). Some clones in this sample may be carry-over from other donors' samples. Both conserved end residues are part of each CDR3. D genes are given only for firm matches. The size of a clone is reported for some rows only, either as once, few or many, or as a class for expanded clones.

clone size: few; J gene: TRBJ2-2; D gene: -; V gene: TRBV18; CDR3 protein: CASSPRSQGGGELFF; CDR3 DNA: TGTGCCAGCTCACCACGAAGCCAGGGTGGCGGGGAGCTGTTTTTT
clone size: many; J gene: TRBJ2-5; D gene: -; V gene: TRBV7-2; CDR3 protein: CASSPQSGTETQYF; CDR3 DNA: TGTGCCAGCAGCCCCCAGAGCGGCACAGAGACCCAGTACTTC
clone size: many; J gene: TRBJ1-2; D gene: -; V gene: TRBV28; CDR3 protein: CASSSLRETFTNYGYTF; CDR3 DNA: TGTGCCAGCAGCTCCCTTAGGGAAACGTTTACTAACTATGGCTACACCTTC
clone size: many; J gene: TRBJ2-1; D gene: -; V gene: TRBV7-8; CDR3 protein: CASKVGLGSYNEQFF; CDR3 DNA: TGTGCCAGCAAGGTGGGGCTGGGCTCCTACAATGAGCAGTTCTTC
clone size: many; J gene: TRBJ1-5; D gene: TRBD1; V gene: TRBV6-5; CDR3 protein: CASSYSGTGGGQPQHF; CDR3 DNA: TGTGCCAGCAGTTACTCGGGGACAGGGGGCGGTCAGCCCCAGCATTTT
clone size: many; J gene: TRBJ2-1; D gene: -; V gene: TRBV11-2; CDR3 protein: CASSFGNEQFF; CDR3 DNA: TGTGCCAGCAGCTTCGGGAATGAGCAGTTCTTC
clone size: -; J gene: TRBJ2-1; D gene: -; V gene: TRBV20-1; CDR3 protein: CSAVSRAGSSYNEQFF; CDR3 DNA: TGCAGTGCTGTATCTCGGGCCGGATCGTCCTACAATGAGCAGTTCTTC
clone size: many; J gene: TRBJ2-7; D gene: -; V gene: TRBV5-1; CDR3 protein: CASSPEVNYEQYF; CDR3 DNA: TGCGCCAGCAGCCCGGAGGTCAACTACGAGCAGTACTTC
clone size: many; J gene: TRBJ2-7; D gene: TRBD2; V gene: TRBV28; CDR3 protein: CASSLAGGRSYEQYF; CDR3 DNA: TGTGCCAGCAGCTTAGCGGGGGGACGCTCCTACGAGCAGTACTTC
clone size: many; J gene: TRBJ2-7; D gene: -; V gene: TRBV11-2; CDR3 protein: CASSQPTYEQYF; CDR3 DNA: TGTGCCAGCAGCCAACCAACCTACGAGCAGTACTTC
clone size: many; J gene: TRBJ1-1; D gene: -; V gene: TRBV11-1; CDR3 protein: CASSLSSSMNTEAFF; CDR3 DNA: TGTGCCAGCAGCTTATCGTCCTCCATGAACACTGAAGCTTTCTTT
clone size: few; J gene: TRBJ1-2; D gene: TRBD1; V gene: TRBV20-1; CDR3 protein: CSARDLLGQGALGYTF; CDR3 DNA: TGCAGTGCTAGAGATCTCCTCGGACAGGGGGCTCTCGGCTACACCTTC